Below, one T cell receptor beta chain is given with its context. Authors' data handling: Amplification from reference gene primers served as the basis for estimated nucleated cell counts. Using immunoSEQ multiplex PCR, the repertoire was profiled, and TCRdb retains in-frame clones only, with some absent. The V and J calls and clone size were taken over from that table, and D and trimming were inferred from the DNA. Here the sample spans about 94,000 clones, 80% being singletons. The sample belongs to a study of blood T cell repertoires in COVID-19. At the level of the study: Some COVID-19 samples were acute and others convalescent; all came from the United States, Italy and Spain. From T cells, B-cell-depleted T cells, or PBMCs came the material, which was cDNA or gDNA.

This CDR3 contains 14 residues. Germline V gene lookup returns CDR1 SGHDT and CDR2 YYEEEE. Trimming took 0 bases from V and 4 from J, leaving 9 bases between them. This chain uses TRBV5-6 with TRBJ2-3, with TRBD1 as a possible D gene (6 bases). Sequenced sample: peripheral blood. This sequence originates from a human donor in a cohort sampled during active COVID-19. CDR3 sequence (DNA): TGTGCCAGCAGCTTGGGTGGGGGCGCAGATACGCAGTATTTT. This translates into CASSLGGGADTQYF.